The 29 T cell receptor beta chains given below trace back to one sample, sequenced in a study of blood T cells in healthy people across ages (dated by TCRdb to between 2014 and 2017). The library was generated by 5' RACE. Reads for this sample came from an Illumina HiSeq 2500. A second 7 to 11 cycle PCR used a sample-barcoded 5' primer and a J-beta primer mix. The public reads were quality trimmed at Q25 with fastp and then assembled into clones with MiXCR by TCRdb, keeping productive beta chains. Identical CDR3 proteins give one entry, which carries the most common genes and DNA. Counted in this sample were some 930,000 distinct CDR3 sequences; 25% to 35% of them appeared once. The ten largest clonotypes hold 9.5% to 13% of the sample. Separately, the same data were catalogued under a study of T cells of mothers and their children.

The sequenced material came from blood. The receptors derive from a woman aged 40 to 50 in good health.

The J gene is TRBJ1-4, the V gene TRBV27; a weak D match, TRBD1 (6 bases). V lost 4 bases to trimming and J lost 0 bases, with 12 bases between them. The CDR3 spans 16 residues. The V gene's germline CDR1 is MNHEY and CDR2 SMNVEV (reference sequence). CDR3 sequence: CASSSWTVSTNEKLFF. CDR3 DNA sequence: TGTGCCAGCAGTTCCTGGACAGTCTCAACTAATGAAAAACTGTTTTTT.

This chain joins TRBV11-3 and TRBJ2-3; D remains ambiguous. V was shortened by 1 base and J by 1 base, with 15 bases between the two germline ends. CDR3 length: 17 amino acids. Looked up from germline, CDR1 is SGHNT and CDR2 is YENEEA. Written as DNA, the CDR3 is TGTGCCAGCAGCTTAGGACTGGTGGGGTGGGGCACAGATACGCAGTATTTT. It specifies CASSLGLVGWGTDTQYF.

CDR3 coding DNA: TGTGCCAGCAGCCAAGGACGGGGGCCCCCCTACGAGCAGTTCTTC. The encoded protein is CASSQGRGPPYEQFF. This chain connects TRBV3-1 to TRBJ2-1; the D gene could be TRBD1 or TRBD2 (6 bases each). Germline V CDR1 and CDR2: LGHDT, YNNKEL (reference sequence). The CDR3 totals 15 residues. The V end was cut by 1 base, the J end by 10 bases, with 17 bases between.

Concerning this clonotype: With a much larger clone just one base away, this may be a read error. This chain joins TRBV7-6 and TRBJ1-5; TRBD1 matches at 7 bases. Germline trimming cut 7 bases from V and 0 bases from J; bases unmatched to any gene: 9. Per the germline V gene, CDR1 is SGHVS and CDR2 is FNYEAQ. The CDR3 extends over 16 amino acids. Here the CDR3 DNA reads TGTGCCAGCAACTCCAACAGGGGCGATAGCAATCAGCCCCAGCATTTT. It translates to CASNSNRGDSNQPQHF.

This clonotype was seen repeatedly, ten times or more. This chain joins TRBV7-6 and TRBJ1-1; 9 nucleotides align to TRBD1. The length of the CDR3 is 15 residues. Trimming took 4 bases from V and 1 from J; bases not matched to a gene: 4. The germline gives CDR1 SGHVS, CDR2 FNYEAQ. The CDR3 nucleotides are TGTGCCAGCAGCTCCTGGACAGGGGAGAACACTGAAGCTTTCTTT. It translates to CASSSWTGENTEAFF. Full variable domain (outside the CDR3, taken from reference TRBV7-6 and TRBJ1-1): GAGVSQSPRYKVTKRGQDVALRCDPISGHVSLYWYRQALGQGPEFLTYFNYEAQQDKSGLPNDRFSAERPEGSISTLTIQRTEQRDSAMYRCASSSWTGENTEAFFGQGTRLTVV.

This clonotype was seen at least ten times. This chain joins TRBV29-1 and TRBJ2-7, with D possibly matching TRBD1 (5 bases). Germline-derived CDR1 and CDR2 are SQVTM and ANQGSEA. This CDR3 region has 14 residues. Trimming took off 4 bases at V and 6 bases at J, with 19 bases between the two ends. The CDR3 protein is CSVGETVPLREQYF. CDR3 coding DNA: TGCAGCGTTGGAGAGACAGTCCCTCTTCGCGAGCAGTACTTC.

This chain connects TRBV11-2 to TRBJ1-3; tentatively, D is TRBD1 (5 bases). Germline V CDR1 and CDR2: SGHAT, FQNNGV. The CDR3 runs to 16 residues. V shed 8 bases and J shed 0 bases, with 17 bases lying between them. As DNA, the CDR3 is TGTGCCAGCGGGGTGCAGGGTCCCCCCTCTGGAAACACCATATATTTT. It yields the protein CASGVQGPPSGNTIYF.

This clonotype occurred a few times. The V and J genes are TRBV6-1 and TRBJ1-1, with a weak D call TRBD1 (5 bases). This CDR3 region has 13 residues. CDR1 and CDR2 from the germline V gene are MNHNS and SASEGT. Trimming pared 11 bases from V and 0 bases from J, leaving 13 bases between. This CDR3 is CAGTQGLNTEAFF. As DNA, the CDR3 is TGTGCCGGAACCCAGGGACTGAACACTGAAGCTTTCTTT.

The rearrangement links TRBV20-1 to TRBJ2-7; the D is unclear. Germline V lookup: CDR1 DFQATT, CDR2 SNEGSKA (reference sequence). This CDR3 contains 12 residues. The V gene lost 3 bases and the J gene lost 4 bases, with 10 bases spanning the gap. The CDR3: CSASQRVYEQYF. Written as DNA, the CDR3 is TGCAGTGCTAGTCAGAGAGTGTACGAGCAGTACTTC.

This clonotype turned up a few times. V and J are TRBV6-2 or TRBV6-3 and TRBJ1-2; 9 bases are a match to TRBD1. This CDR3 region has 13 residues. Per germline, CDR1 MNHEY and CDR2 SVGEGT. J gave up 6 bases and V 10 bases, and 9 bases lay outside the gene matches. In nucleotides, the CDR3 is TGTGCCACCATTACAGGGGGCGTTGATGGCTACACCTTC. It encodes CATITGGVDGYTF.

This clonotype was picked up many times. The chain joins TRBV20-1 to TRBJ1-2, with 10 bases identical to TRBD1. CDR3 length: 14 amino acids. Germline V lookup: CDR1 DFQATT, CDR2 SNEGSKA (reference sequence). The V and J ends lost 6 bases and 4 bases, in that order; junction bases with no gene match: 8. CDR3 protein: CSATTGGASYGYTF. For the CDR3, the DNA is TGCAGTGCCACGACAGGGGGCGCAAGCTATGGCTACACCTTC.

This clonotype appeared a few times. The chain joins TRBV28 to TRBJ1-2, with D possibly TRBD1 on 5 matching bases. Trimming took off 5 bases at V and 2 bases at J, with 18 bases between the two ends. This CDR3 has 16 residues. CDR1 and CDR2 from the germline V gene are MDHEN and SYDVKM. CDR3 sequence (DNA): TGTGCCAGCAGTGGGAGGGACCGCCCAAACAACTATGGCTACACCTTC. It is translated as CASSGRDRPNNYGYTF.

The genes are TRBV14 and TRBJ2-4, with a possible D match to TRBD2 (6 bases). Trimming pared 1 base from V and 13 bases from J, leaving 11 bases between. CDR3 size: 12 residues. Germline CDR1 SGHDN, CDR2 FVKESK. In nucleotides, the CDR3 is TGTGCCAGCAGCCAAGGGGGACTGAAGCAGTACTTC. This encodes CASSQGGLKQYF.

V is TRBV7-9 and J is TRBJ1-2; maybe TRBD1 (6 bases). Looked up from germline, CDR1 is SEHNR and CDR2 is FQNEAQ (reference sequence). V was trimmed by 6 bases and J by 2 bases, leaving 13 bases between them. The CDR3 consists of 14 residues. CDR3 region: CASRGGTGNYGYTF. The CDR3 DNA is TGTGCCAGCAGGGGGGGTACAGGGAACTATGGCTACACCTTC.

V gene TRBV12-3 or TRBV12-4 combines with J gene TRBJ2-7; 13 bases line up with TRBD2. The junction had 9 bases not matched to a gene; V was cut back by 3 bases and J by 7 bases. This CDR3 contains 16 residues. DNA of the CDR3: TGTGCCAGCAGTTTCACTGCGGGACTAGCGGGGTTTGAGCAGTACTTC. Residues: CASSFTAGLAGFEQYF.

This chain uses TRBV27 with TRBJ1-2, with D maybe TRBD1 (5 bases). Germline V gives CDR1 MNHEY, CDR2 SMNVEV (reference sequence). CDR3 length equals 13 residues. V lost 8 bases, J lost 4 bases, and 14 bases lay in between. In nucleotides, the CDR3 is TGTGCCAGCGCTCCCGGGACTGCCTATGGCTACACCTTC. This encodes CASAPGTAYGYTF.

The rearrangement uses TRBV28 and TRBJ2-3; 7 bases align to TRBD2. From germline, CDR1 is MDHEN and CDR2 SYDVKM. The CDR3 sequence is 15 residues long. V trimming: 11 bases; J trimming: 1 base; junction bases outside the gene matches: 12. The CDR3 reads CACHPSGTRTDTQYF. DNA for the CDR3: TGTGCCTGCCACCCAAGCGGGACGCGCACAGATACGCAGTATTTT.

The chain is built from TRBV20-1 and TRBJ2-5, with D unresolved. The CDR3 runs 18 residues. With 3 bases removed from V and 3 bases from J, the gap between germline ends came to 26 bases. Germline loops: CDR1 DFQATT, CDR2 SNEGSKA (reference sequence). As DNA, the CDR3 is TGCAGTGCTAGCATGGTGGTAGCAGGAGTGAAAGCTAAAGAGACCCAGTACTTC. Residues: CSASMVVAGVKAKETQYF.

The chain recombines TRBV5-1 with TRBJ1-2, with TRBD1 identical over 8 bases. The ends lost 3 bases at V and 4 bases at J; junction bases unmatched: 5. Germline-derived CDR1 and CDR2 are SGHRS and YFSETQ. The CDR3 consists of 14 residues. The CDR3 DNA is TGCGCCAGCAGCTGGGGGGACAGGACCTATGGCTACACCTTC. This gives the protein CASSWGDRTYGYTF.

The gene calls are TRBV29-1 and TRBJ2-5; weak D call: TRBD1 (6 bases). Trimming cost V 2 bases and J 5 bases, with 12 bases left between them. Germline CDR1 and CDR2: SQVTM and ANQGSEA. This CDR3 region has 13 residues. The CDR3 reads CSVEPSRGETQYF. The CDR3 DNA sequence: TGCAGCGTTGAACCGTCCAGGGGCGAGACCCAGTACTTC.

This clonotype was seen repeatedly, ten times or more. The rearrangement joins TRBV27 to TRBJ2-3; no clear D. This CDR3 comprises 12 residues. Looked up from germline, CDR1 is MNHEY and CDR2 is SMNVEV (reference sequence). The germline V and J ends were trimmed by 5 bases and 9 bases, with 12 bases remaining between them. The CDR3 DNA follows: TGTGCCAGCAGTCCCGCCCTTGAAACGCAGTATTTT. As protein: CASSPALETQYF.

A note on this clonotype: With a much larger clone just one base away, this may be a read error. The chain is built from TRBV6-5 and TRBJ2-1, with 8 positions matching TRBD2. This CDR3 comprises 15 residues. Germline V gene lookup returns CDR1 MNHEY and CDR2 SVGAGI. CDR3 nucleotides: TGTGCCAGCAGTTTTAGCGGGGAACCCTACAATGAGCGGTTCTTC. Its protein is CASSFSGEPYNERFF.

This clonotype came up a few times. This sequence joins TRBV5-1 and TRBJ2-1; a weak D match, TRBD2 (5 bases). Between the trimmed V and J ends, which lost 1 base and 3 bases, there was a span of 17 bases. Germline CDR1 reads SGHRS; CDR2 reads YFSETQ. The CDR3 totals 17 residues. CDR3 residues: CASSLHLTNGGYNEQFF. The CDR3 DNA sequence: TGCGCCAGCAGCTTGCATCTGACAAACGGAGGCTACAATGAGCAGTTCTTC. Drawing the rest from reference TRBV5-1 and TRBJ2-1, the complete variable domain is KAGVTQTPRYLIKTRGQQVTLSCSPISGHRSVSWYQQTPGQGLQFLFEYFSETQRNKGNFPGRFSGRQFSNSRSEMNVSTLELGDSALYLCASSLHLTNGGYNEQFFGPGTRLTVL.

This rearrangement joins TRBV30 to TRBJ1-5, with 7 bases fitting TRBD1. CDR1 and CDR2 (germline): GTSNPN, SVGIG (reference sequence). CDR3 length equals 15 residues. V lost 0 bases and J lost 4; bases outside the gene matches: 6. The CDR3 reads CAWSVQTGRNQPQHF. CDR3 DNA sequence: TGTGCCTGGAGTGTACAGACAGGGCGAAATCAGCCCCAGCATTTT.

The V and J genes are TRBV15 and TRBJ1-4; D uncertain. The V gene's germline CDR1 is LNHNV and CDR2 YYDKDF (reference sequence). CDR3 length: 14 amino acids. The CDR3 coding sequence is TGTGCTGCCAGCAGAGATACAAGTGGTGGGAAACTGTTTTTT. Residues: CAASRDTSGGKLFF.

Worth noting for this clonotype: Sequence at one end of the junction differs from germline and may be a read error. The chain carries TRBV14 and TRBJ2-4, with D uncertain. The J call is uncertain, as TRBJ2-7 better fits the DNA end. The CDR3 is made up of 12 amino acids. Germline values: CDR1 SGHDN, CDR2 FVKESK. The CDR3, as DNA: TGTGTCAGCAGTCGAGACTCCTACGAGCAGTACTTC. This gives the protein CVSSRDSYEQYF.

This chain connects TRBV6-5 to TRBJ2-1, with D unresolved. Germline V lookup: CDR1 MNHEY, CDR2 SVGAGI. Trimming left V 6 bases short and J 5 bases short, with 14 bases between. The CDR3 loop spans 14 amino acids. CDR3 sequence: CASSSINPDNEQFF. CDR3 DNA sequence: TGTGCCAGCAGCTCTATTAACCCTGACAATGAGCAGTTCTTC.

The CDR3 bases are TGTGCCAGCAGCTTAACGAACAGGTTAGGGACTGAAGCTTTCTTT. It codes for CASSLTNRLGTEAFF. The chain employs TRBV7-2 and TRBJ1-1, with D possibly matching TRBD1 (5 bases). Trimming shortened V by 2 bases and J by 5 bases, and 15 bases separated the two germline ends. Germline CDR1 SGHTA, CDR2 FQGNSA. The CDR3 extends over 15 amino acids.

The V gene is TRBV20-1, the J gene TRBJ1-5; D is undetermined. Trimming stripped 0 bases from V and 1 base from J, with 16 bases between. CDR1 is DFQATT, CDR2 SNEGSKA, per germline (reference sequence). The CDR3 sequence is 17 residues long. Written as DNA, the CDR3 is TGCAGTGCTAGAGAGATTCGCGGGTTTGGCAGCAATCAGCCCCAGCATTTT. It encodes CSAREIRGFGSNQPQHF.